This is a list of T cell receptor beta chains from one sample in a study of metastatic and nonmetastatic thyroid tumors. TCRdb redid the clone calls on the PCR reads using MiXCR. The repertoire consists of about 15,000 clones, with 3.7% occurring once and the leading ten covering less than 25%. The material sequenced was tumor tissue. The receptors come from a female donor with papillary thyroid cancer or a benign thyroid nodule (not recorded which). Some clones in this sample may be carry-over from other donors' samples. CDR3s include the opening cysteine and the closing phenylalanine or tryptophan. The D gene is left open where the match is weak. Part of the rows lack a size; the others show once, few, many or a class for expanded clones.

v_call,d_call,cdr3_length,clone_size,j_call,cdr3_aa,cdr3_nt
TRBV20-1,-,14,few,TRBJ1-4,CSAPTGAFNEKLFF,TGCAGTGCCCCGACAGGAGCCTTTAATGAAAAACTGTTTTTT
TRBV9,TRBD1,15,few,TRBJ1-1,CASSPGTGWDTEAFF,TGTGCCAGCAGCCCCGGGACAGGGTGGGACACTGAAGCTTTCTTT
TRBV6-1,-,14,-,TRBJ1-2,CASREGGLNYGYTF,TGTGCCAGCAGGGAAGGGGGTCTAAACTATGGCTACACCTTC
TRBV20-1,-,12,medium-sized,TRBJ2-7,CSAAGDHYEQYF,TGCAGTGCGGCCGGGGACCATTACGAGCAGTACTTC
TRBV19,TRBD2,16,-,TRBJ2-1,CASTGTSGRANNEQFF,TGTGCCAGTACCGGGACTAGCGGGAGGGCTAACAATGAGCAGTTCTTC
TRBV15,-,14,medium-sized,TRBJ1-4,CATSTRGGVGKLFF,TGTGCCACCAGCACCCGTGGAGGGGTGGGAAAACTGTTTTTT
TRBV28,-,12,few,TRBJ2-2,CASSLIASRLFF,TGTGCCAGCAGTTTAATTGCGTCCCGGCTGTTTTTT
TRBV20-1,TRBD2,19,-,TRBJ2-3,CSARGPGLAGGRKADTQYF,TGCAGTGCTAGGGGACCGGGACTAGCGGGGGGGCGGAAGGCAGATACGCAGTATTTT
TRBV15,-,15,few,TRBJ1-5,CATSPGAHQNQPQHF,TGTGCCACCAGTCCCGGGGCGCACCAAAATCAGCCCCAGCATTTT
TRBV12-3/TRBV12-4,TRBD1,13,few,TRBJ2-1,CASSLATGNEQFF,TGTGCCAGCAGTTTAGCGACAGGGAATGAGCAGTTCTTC
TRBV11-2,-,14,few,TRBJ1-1,CASSSKAWGTEAFF,TGTGCCAGCAGCTCCAAAGCCTGGGGGACTGAAGCTTTCTTT
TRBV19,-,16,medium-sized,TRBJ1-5,CASSISGDRPNQPQHF,TGTGCCAGTAGTATTTCCGGAGACCGGCCCAATCAGCCCCAGCATTTT
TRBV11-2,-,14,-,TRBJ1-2,CASSLVGDHYGYTF,TGTGCCAGCAGCTTAGTCGGGGACCACTATGGCTACACCTTC
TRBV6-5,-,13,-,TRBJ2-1,CASSYSGVHEQFF,TGTGCCAGCAGTTACTCGGGGGTACATGAGCAGTTCTTC
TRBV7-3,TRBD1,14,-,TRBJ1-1,CASSPNAGGTEAFF,TGTGCCAGCAGCCCTAACGCAGGGGGCACTGAAGCTTTCTTT
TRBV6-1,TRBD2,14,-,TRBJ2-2,CASSERGAGGELFF,TGTGCCAGTTCGGAGCGGGGGGCAGGCGGGGAGCTGTTTTTT
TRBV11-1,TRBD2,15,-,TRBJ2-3,CASRITSGSTDTQYF,TGTGCCAGCAGGATAACTAGCGGAAGCACAGATACGCAGTATTTT
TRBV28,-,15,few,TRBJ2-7,CASRRGGGLSYEQYF,TGTGCCAGCAGAAGAGGGGGGGGCCTGTCGTACGAGCAGTACTTC
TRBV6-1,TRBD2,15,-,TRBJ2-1,CASRLTSGSYNEQFF,TGTGCCAGCAGGTTGACTAGCGGGAGCTACAATGAGCAGTTCTTC
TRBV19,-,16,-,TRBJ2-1,CASSIGGGLKYNEQFF,TGTGCCAGTAGTATAGGAGGGGGGTTAAAATACAATGAGCAGTTCTTC
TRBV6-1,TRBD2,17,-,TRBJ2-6,CASSPRGGGAGANVLTF,TGTGCCAGCAGTCCCCGGGGGGGGGGCGCTGGGGCCAACGTCCTGACTTTC
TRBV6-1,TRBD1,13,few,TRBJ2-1,CASSGGTVNEQFF,TGTGCCAGCAGTGGGGGGACAGTAAATGAGCAGTTCTTC
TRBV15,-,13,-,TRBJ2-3,CATSSRTSDTQYF,TGTGCCACCAGCAGTCGAACGTCAGATACGCAGTATTTT
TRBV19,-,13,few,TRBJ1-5,CATRRTDVGPQHF,TGTGCCACCCGAAGGACAGATGTCGGACCCCAGCATTTT
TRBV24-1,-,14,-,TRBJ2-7,CATSAGYPLYEQYF,TGTGCCACCAGTGCGGGGTACCCCCTCTACGAGCAGTACTTC
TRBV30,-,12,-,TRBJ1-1,CAWSRRDTEAFF,TGTGCCTGGAGTAGAAGGGACACTGAAGCTTTCTTT
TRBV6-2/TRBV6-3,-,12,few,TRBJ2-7,CASIGSSYEQYF,TGTGCCAGCATAGGAAGCTCCTACGAGCAGTACTTC